This TCR beta chain was obtained from a study of regulatory T cells in long-lasting Graves disease. The time point is: newly diagnosed GD, antithyroid drugs for less than 3 months. From PBMCs, RNA was extracted and then used to make the TCR library. The CDR3 sequence is 13 residues long. Germline CDR1 and CDR2: SGHTA and FQGNSA. V shed 5 bases and J 8 bases; nucleotides not matched to a gene: 4. In its sample, this clonotype was seen many times. To make TCR beta libraries, researchers used iRepertoire HTBI primers and Arm-PCR of CDR3 regions. From the multiplex PCR reads, TCRdb called clonotypes with MiXCR, one entry per CDR3 protein. The sample lists approximately 460,000 distinct CDR3 sequences; about a sixth were seen once. In addition, the sample was reused for a study of T cells in Graves' hyperthyroidism and ophthalmopathy.

This sequence joins TRBV7-2 and TRBJ2-1, with TRBD1 matching 9 bases. This TCR came from a woman in her thirties with Graves disease. Sequencing was performed on peripheral blood mononuclear cells (PBMCs), taken at new diagnosis, from a patient treated with antithyroid drugs. CDR3 in DNA: TGTGCCAGCAGCCCGGACAGGGGCGATGAGCAGTTCTTC. The encoded protein is CASSPDRGDEQFF.